This is a list of T cell receptor beta chains from one sample in a study of CD8 T cells in ankylosing spondylitis. TCRdb independently ran MiXCR on the 5' RACE reads; one entry per CDR3 protein. The sample shows a few hundred thousand distinct CDR3 sequences, approximately 20% of them seen only once. What was sequenced was blood, either unsorted or a sorted T cell fraction (not recorded which). Receptor source: a male donor with ankylosing spondylitis. Each CDR3 is given with its conserved first and last residue. D genes are given only for firm matches. Clone size, where shown, is once, few, many, or a class for clones that have expanded.

V	size	length	D	J	CDR3	DNA
TRBV11-2	.	16	.	TRBJ1-1	CASSSIRGGAGTEAFF	TGTGCCAGCAGCTCAATAAGGGGGGGCGCCGGCACTGAAGCTTTCTTT
TRBV5-6	.	15	TRBD1	TRBJ2-5	CASSLGTGWGETQYF	TGTGCCAGCAGCTTAGGGACAGGTTGGGGTGAGACCCAGTACTTC
TRBV24-1	few	16	.	TRBJ1-5	CATSDGRERSFQPQHF	TGTGCCACCAGTGACGGGAGGGAGAGGTCGTTTCAGCCCCAGCATTTT
TRBV12-3/TRBV12-4	few	15	TRBD1	TRBJ2-5	CASSFQGTDKETQYF	TGTGCCAGCAGTTTCCAGGGGACAGACAAAGAGACCCAGTACTTC
TRBV10-1	few	15	TRBD1	TRBJ2-5	CASSAPGQKRETQYF	TGCGCCAGCAGTGCCCCGGGACAGAAGAGGGAGACCCAGTACTTC
TRBV28	once	18	TRBD1	TRBJ1-6	CASSFPRGQGYGKSPLHF	TGTGCCAGCAGTTTCCCCCGTGGACAGGGTTACGGAAAATCACCCCTCCACTTT
TRBV20-1	few	13	.	TRBJ2-2	CSASDGNTGELFF	TGCAGTGCTAGCGACGGAAACACCGGGGAGCTGTTTTTT
TRBV7-2	few	14	.	TRBJ2-3	CASSLALGTDTQYF	TGTGCCAGCAGCTTAGCCTTGGGCACAGATACGCAGTATTTT
TRBV20-1	few	14	TRBD2	TRBJ2-1	CSSSGRNLGNEQFF	TGCAGTTCTAGCGGGAGAAATTTAGGCAATGAGCAGTTCTTC
TRBV7-9	.	15	.	TRBJ2-7	CASSLRGGVAYEQYF	TGTGCCAGCAGCTTAAGAGGCGGGGTAGCCTACGAGCAGTACTTC
TRBV7-2	.	17	TRBD1	TRBJ2-3	CASRNAGTGFSTDTQYF	TGTGCCAGCAGAAATGCCGGGACAGGGTTTAGCACAGATACGCAGTATTTT
TRBV12-3/TRBV12-4	.	14	.	TRBJ2-7	CASSLATGAREQYF	TGTGCCAGCAGTTTAGCAACGGGAGCGCGGGAGCAGTACTTC
TRBV20-1	.	13	.	TRBJ1-4	CSVQRGGGEKLFF	TGCAGTGTTCAAAGGGGGGGCGGCGAAAAACTGTTTTTT
TRBV5-6	.	15	TRBD1	TRBJ1-2	CASSIRQGRSYGYTF	TGTGCCAGCAGCATCAGACAGGGGAGGTCCTATGGCTACACCTTC
TRBV28	few	12	TRBD1	TRBJ1-1	CASGQENTEAFF	TGTGCCAGTGGACAGGAGAACACTGAAGCTTTCTTT
TRBV20-1	few	18	TRBD2	TRBJ2-5	CSTIDWASGRGGQETQYF	TGCAGCACGATAGACTGGGCTAGCGGGAGAGGGGGACAAGAGACCCAGTACTTC
TRBV27	.	16	.	TRBJ1-3	CASSLTGPWAGNTIYF	TGTGCCAGCAGCCTAACAGGGCCGTGGGCTGGAAACACCATATATTTT
TRBV7-8	once	12	.	TRBJ2-7	CASSPEFYEQYF	TGTGCCAGCAGCCCGGAGTTCTACGAGCAGTACTTC
TRBV11-2	.	13	.	TRBJ2-5	CASSFQQQETQYF	TGTGCCAGCAGCTTTCAACAGCAAGAGACCCAGTACTTC
TRBV5-1	few	14	TRBD1	TRBJ2-3	CASSRTGFPDTQYF	TGCGCCAGCAGCAGGACAGGGTTTCCAGATACGCAGTATTTT
TRBV15	.	11	.	TRBJ2-3	CATSRADTQYF	TGTGCCACCAGCAGAGCAGATACGCAGTATTTT
TRBV5-4	.	13	.	TRBJ1-3	CASSPGSGNTIYF	TGTGCCAGCAGTCCAGGATCTGGAAACACCATATATTTT
TRBV2	few	13	.	TRBJ1-1	CASSEASWSVAFF	TGTGCCAGCAGTGAAGCCTCTTGGTCCGTAGCTTTCTTT
TRBV3-1	few	14	.	TRBJ2-7	CASSPGSLGDEQYF	TGTGCCAGCAGCCCCGGCAGTCTCGGGGACGAGCAGTACTTC
TRBV20-1	many	14	.	TRBJ2-1	CSGEQASSYNEQFF	TGCAGTGGGGAACAGGCAAGCTCCTACAATGAGCAGTTCTTC
TRBV20-1	.	17	TRBD1	TRBJ1-2	CSARGTGYDVDSYGYTF	TGCAGTGCTAGAGGGACAGGCTATGATGTGGATTCCTATGGCTACACCTTC
TRBV11-2	few	18	TRBD2	TRBJ2-7	CASSLSSVASGPFYEQYF	TGTGCCAGCAGCTTAAGTTCGGTGGCTAGCGGTCCATTCTACGAGCAGTACTTC
TRBV14	.	16	TRBD2	TRBJ2-7	CASSPGGAIPLYEQYF	TGTGCCAGCAGCCCGGGAGGGGCAATTCCCCTCTACGAGCAGTACTTC
TRBV12-3/TRBV12-4	.	14	.	TRBJ1-6	CASSFVALNSPLHF	TGTGCCAGCAGTTTCGTAGCCCTTAATTCACCCCTCCACTTT
TRBV7-9	few	15	TRBD2	TRBJ2-7	CASRLGGGNVDEQYF	TGTGCCAGCAGACTTGGGGGGGGGAATGTCGACGAGCAGTACTTC
TRBV9	.	18	TRBD2	TRBJ2-1	CASSVVSSGYSSYNEQFF	TGTGCCAGCAGCGTAGTCTCTAGCGGTTACAGCTCCTACAATGAGCAGTTCTTC
TRBV5-1	few	16	.	TRBJ2-1	CASSWDRVSSYNEQFF	TGCGCCAGCAGCTGGGACCGCGTGAGCTCCTACAATGAGCAGTTCTTC
TRBV28	few	16	.	TRBJ2-5	CASIPLVAEYQETQYF	TGTGCCAGCATCCCCTTGGTAGCGGAATACCAAGAGACCCAGTACTTC
TRBV12-3/TRBV12-4	few	14	TRBD1	TRBJ1-1	CASSPLTGVTEAFF	TGTGCCAGCAGCCCCCTCACAGGGGTCACTGAAGCTTTCTTT
TRBV5-1	few	16	TRBD1	TRBJ1-2	CASSLEPGQVNYGYTF	TGCGCCAGCAGCTTGGAACCGGGACAGGTCAACTATGGCTACACCTTC
TRBV20-1	.	14	TRBD2	TRBJ2-5	CAVKGGTLRETQYF	TGCGCGGTAAAGGGAGGGACCCTCAGAGAGACCCAGTACTTC
TRBV7-2	.	15	.	TRBJ1-4	CASSLGAATNEKLFF	TGTGCCAGCAGCTTAGGGGCTGCAACTAATGAAAAACTGTTTTTT
TRBV7-2	.	15	.	TRBJ2-1	CASSSPGLPYNEQFF	TGTGCCAGCAGCTCGCCGGGACTCCCGTACAATGAGCAGTTCTTC
TRBV7-3	.	15	.	TRBJ1-1	CASSSGWSPNTEAFF	TGTGCCAGCAGCTCCGGGTGGAGTCCGAACACTGAAGCTTTCTTT
TRBV7-2	few	16	.	TRBJ1-5	CASSLGRTEDNQPQHF	TGTGCCAGCAGCTTAGGGAGGACGGAGGACAATCAGCCCCAGCATTTT